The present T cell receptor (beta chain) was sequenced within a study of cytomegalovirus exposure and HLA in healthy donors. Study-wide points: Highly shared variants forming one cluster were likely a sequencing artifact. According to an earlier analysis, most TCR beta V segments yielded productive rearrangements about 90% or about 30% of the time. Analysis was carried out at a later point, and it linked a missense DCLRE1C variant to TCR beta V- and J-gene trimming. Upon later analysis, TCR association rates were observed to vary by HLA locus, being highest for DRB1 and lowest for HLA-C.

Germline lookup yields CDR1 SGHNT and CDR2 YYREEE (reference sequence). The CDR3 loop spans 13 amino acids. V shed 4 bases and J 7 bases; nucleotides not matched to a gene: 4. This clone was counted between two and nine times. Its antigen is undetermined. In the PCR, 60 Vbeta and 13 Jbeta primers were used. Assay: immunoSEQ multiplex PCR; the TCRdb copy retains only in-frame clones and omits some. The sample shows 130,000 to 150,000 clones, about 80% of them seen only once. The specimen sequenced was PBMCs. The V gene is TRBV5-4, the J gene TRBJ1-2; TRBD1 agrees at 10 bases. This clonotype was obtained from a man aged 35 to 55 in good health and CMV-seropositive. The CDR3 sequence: CASSLGTGAGYTF. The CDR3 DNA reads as TGTGCCAGCAGCCTTGGGACAGGGGCTGGCTACACCTTC.